One and the same sample provided the 25 T cell receptor beta chains below, sequenced in a study of blood T cell repertoires in COVID-19 (dated by TCRdb to the early 2020s). The method was the immunoSEQ multiplex PCR assay. Held by TCRdb, this immuneACCESS table contains in-frame sequences only and omits some clones. Under half of the omission traces to an unresolved V gene where checked; the cause of the rest is unknown. The sample includes approximately 200,000 clones, with roughly 90% observed a single time. The ten largest make up about 2.2% of the sample. Sequenced input: peripheral blood. The receptors stem from a woman between 45 and 60 years old with acute or convalescent COVID-19.

The CDR3 region is CAWSVQGPGEQFF. CDR3 sequence (DNA): TGTGCCTGGAGTGTCCAGGGGCCGGGCGAGCAGTTCTTC. This chain uses TRBV30 with TRBJ2-1, with a tentative D call TRBD1 (6 bases). The V and J ends lost 0 bases and 10 bases respectively, with 13 bases between them. Per the germline V gene, CDR1 is GTSNPN and CDR2 is SVGIG (reference sequence). The CDR3 is 13 amino acids.

CDR3 amino acids: CASSPGQAYNEQFF. CDR3 in DNA: TGTGCCAGCTCACCGGGGCAGGCCTACAATGAGCAGTTCTTC. The gene calls are TRBV18 and TRBJ2-1, with D tentatively TRBD1 (5 bases). This CDR3 has 14 amino acids. Germline CDR1 reads KGHSH; CDR2 reads LQKENI. The V end was cut by 3 bases, the J end by 2 bases, with 8 bases between.

J is TRBJ1-1 and V is TRBV20-1; 9 nucleotides align to TRBD1. J was trimmed by 3 bases and V by 3 bases; bases with no gene match: 11. CDR1 and CDR2 from the germline V gene are DFQATT and SNEGSKA (reference sequence). This CDR3 has 16 amino acids. CDR3 coding DNA: TGCAGTGCTAGTCCCAGGACAGGGGTTCGCTACACTGAAGCTTTCTTT. It specifies CSASPRTGVRYTEAFF.

This sequence joins TRBV30 and TRBJ2-3, with 12 positions matching TRBD2. The CDR3 has 15 residues. J gave up 5 bases and V 3 bases, and 6 bases lay outside the gene matches. The V gene's germline CDR1 is GTSNPN and CDR2 SVGIG (reference sequence). The CDR3 nucleotides are TGTGCCTGGAGCCCCCCGGGACTAGCGGGAGATACGCAGTATTTT. Protein sequence: CAWSPPGLAGDTQYF.

The chain has TRBV14 and TRBJ2-7, with unresolved D. The germline CDR1 and CDR2 sequences are SGHDN and FVKESK. This CDR3 comprises 13 residues. The V and J ends lost 4 bases and 3 bases respectively, with 10 bases between them. Here the CDR3 reads CASSLYPGYEQYF. CDR3 coding DNA: TGTGCCAGCAGCCTCTATCCCGGCTACGAGCAGTACTTC.

The gene calls are TRBV4-1 and TRBJ2-3; D is undetermined. CDR1 is MGHRA and CDR2 is YSYEKL in the germline V gene. This CDR3 is 13 amino acids long. The V end was cut by 2 bases, the J end by 1 base, with 4 bases between. The CDR3 loop is CASSQQGTDTQYF. CDR3 bases: TGCGCCAGCAGCCAACAGGGCACAGATACGCAGTATTTT.

The chain combines TRBV7-9 with TRBJ2-7; D unclear. Trimming pared 1 base from V and 3 bases from J, leaving 4 bases between. In germline, CDR1 is SEHNR, CDR2 FQNEAQ (reference sequence). The CDR3 has 12 residues. Here the CDR3 DNA reads TGTGCCAGCAGCTTAGATCACTACGAGCAGTACTTC. Amino acid sequence: CASSLDHYEQYF.

The chain joins TRBV2 to TRBJ2-3; TRBD2 matches at 10 bases. Germline CDR1 reads SNHLY; CDR2 reads FYNNEI. The CDR3 is 16 amino acids. The J segment lost 2 bases and the V segment lost 6 bases, leaving 8 bases of the junction unmatched. This chain's CDR3 is CASRERTSGVTDTQYF. CDR3 in DNA: TGTGCCAGCAGAGAACGGACTAGCGGAGTCACAGATACGCAGTATTTT.

This clone showed up just a few times. V is TRBV6-2 or TRBV6-3 and J is TRBJ2-7, with a weak D call TRBD1 (5 bases). The ends were cut back, 6 bases at V and 3 bases at J, with 21 bases in the middle. The CDR3 is 16 amino acids. Germline V gene sequence: CDR1 MNHEY, CDR2 SVGEGT. The CDR3 loop reads CASSAIDRGPIYEQYF. The CDR3 DNA sequence: TGTGCCAGCAGCGCAATCGATAGGGGCCCAATCTACGAGCAGTACTTC.

The chain recombines TRBV24-1 with TRBJ2-7; D is perhaps TRBD2 (6 bases). Trimming took 4 bases from V and 9 from J, leaving 15 bases between them. Germline assignment: CDR1 KGHDR and CDR2 SFDVKD. This CDR3 spans 13 amino acids. In nucleotides, the CDR3 is TGTGCCACCAGTGAAGCGGGCCCCGTGGGGCAGTACTTC. Amino acid sequence: CATSEAGPVGQYF.

This chain links TRBV6-2 or TRBV6-3 with TRBJ2-3; TRBD2 aligns across 8 bases. In germline, CDR1 is MNHEY, CDR2 SVGEGT. After removal of 2 bases from V and 1 base from J, the junction contained 2 bases not matched to a gene. The CDR3 runs 15 residues. The CDR3 DNA reads TGTGCCAGCAGTTACGAACTAGCGGGCACAGATACGCAGTATTTT. It is translated as CASSYELAGTDTQYF.

CDR3: CASSPGQTSTDTQYF. CDR3 sequence (DNA): TGTGCCAGTAGTCCGGGACAGACTAGCACAGATACGCAGTATTTT. The chain employs TRBV19 and TRBJ2-3; 7 nucleotides match TRBD1. The CDR3 contains 15 residues. Germline CDR1 LNHDA, CDR2 SQIVND (reference sequence). The J segment lost 0 bases and the V segment lost 5 bases, leaving 5 bases of the junction unmatched.

The chain links TRBV19 to TRBJ2-2, with TRBD2 identical over 8 bases. This CDR3 region has 15 residues. The V and J ends lost 7 bases and 4 bases, in that order; junction bases with no gene match: 8. The germline V gene has CDR1 LNHDA and CDR2 SQIVND (reference sequence). The DNA for the CDR3 is TGTGCCAGTAAGGCCGGGACTAGGAGCACCGGGGAGCTGTTTTTT. Translation gives CASKAGTRSTGELFF.

The chain carries TRBV27 and TRBJ2-5; TRBD2 aligns across 10 bases. Looked up from germline, CDR1 is MNHEY and CDR2 is SMNVEV (reference sequence). Losses at the gene ends were 4 bases for V and 5 bases for J; bases not matched to a gene: 7. This CDR3 is built from 15 residues. For the CDR3, the DNA is TGTGCCAGCAGTTGGAGCGGGAGGGCGGGGGAGACCCAGTACTTC. Protein product: CASSWSGRAGETQYF.

V and J are TRBV6-5 and TRBJ1-2; 7 positions match TRBD1. The CDR3 has 14 amino acids. Germline CDR1 is MNHEY and CDR2 is SVGAGI. Unmatched junction bases numbered 6, after V lost 7 bases and J lost 1 base. The CDR3, as DNA: TGTGCCAGCACCCGGGACAGACGTAACTATGGCTACACCTTC. Encoded protein: CASTRDRRNYGYTF.

The chain combines TRBV18 with TRBJ2-1, with 15 bases that match TRBD2. The CDR3 spans 20 residues. Trimming removed 5 bases from V and 0 bases from J; junction bases left unmatched: 11. Germline V gene sequence: CDR1 KGHSH, CDR2 LQKENI. The CDR3 DNA follows: TGTGCCAGCTCATACCGAGGGACTAGCGGGAGGCCGAGCTCCTACAATGAGCAGTTCTTC. Translating gives CASSYRGTSGRPSSYNEQFF.

CDR3 in amino acids: CATSRGDRAGANVLTF. The CDR3 coding sequence is TGTGCCACCAGCAGGGGAGACAGGGCTGGGGCCAACGTCCTGACTTTC. The chain joins TRBV15 to TRBJ2-6, with 7 bases lining up with TRBD1. V trimming: 3 bases; J trimming: 2 bases; junction bases outside the gene matches: 4. There are 16 residues in the CDR3. Germline assignment: CDR1 LNHNV and CDR2 YYDKDF (reference sequence).

The chain joins TRBV25-1 to TRBJ2-5; the D is unclear. Germline lookup yields CDR1 MGHDK and CDR2 SYGVNS. CDR3 size: 12 residues. Trimming cost V 5 bases and J 5 bases, with 9 bases left between them. In DNA, the CDR3 is TGTGCCAGCAGTCTTCAAGCGGAGACCCAGTACTTC. This codes for CASSLQAETQYF.

This chain uses TRBV9 with TRBJ2-1; 12 bases line up with TRBD2. Germline V gives CDR1 SGDLS, CDR2 YYNGEE. The CDR3 loop spans 17 amino acids. Trimming cost V 7 bases and J 4 bases; bases outside gene matches: 12. Here the CDR3 DNA reads TGTGCCAGCGGGGGACTAGCGGGCCCAGGGCCGTACAATGAGCAGTTCTTC. Amino acid sequence: CASGGLAGPGPYNEQFF. Filled out from reference TRBV9 and TRBJ2-1, the complete variable domain reads DSGVTQTPKHLITATGQRVTLRCSPRSGDLSVYWYQQSLDQGLQFLIQYYNGEERAKGNILERFSAQQFPDLHSELNLSSLELGDSALYFCASGGLAGPGPYNEQFFGPGTRLTVL.

The rearrangement joins TRBV6-5 to TRBJ2-7; unclear D gene. V lost 6 bases and J lost 0, with 15 bases in between. The germline V gene encodes CDR1 MNHEY and CDR2 SVGAGI. This CDR3 is built from 15 residues. DNA for the CDR3: TGTGCCAGCAGCAAAGGTCACAGTTCCTCCTACGAGCAGTACTTC. Translated: CASSKGHSSSYEQYF.

The V gene is TRBV19, the J gene TRBJ2-3; 14 positions agree with TRBD2. The trim removed 5 bases at V and 5 bases at J, leaving 3 bases unmatched. CDR1 and CDR2 from the germline V gene are LNHDA and SQIVND (reference sequence). The CDR3 is made up of 15 amino acids. CDR3 sequence: CASSPGLAGVDTQYF. The CDR3 DNA reads as TGTGCCAGTAGTCCGGGACTAGCGGGAGTAGATACGCAGTATTTT.

The V and J genes are TRBV7-2 and TRBJ2-7; a weak D match, TRBD1 (6 bases). The germline V gene has CDR1 SGHTA and CDR2 FQGNSA. V was clipped by 4 bases and J by 3 bases, with 13 bases between them. This CDR3 has 14 amino acids. The CDR3 DNA is TGTGCCAGCAGCTCCACTGGGGACAACTACGAGCAGTACTTC. Translating it yields CASSSTGDNYEQYF.

This chain links TRBV6-5 with TRBJ1-2; D ambiguous. The CDR3 has 16 amino acids. V was shortened by 0 bases and J by 4 bases, with 15 bases between the two germline ends. The germline V gene encodes CDR1 MNHEY and CDR2 SVGAGI. This CDR3 reads CASSYSNIGGSYGYTF. CDR3 DNA: TGTGCCAGCAGTTACTCGAACATCGGCGGATCCTATGGCTACACCTTC.

The count of this clone is one. This chain connects TRBV14 to TRBJ2-7; 7 bases map to TRBD1. Unmatched junction bases numbered 7, after V lost 4 bases and J lost 4 bases. The CDR3 contains 14 residues. Germline-derived CDR1 and CDR2 are SGHDN and FVKESK. DNA for the CDR3: TGTGCCAGCAGCCCCCGGGACAGACGTTACGAGCAGTACTTC. This sequence encodes CASSPRDRRYEQYF.

The CDR3 protein is CAITGGGGGGETQYF. In nucleotides, the CDR3 is TGTGCCATCACGGGGGGAGGGGGAGGCGGAGAGACCCAGTACTTC. The V call is TRBV10-3, the J call TRBJ2-5, with a tentative D call TRBD2 (7 bases). CDR1 and CDR2 from the germline V gene are ENHRY and SYGVKD. The V end lost 7 bases, the J end lost 4 bases, and 19 bases lay between the germline ends. The CDR3 covers 15 residues.